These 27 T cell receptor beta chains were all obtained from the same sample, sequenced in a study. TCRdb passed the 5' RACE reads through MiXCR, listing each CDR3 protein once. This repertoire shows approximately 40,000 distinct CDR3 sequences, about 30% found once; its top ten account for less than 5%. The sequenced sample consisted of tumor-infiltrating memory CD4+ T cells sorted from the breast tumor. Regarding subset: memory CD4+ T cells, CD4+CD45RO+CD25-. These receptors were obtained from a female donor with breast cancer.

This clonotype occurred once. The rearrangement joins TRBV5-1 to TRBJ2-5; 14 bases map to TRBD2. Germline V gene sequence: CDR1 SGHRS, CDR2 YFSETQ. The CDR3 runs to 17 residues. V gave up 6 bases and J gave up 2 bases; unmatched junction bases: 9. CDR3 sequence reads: CASTSLGLAGAQETQYF. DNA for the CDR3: TGCGCCAGCACCTCCTTGGGACTAGCGGGGGCTCAAGAGACCCAGTACTTC.

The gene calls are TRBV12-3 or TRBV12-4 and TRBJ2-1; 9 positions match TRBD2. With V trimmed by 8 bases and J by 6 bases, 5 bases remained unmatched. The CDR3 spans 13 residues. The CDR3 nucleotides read TGTGCCAGCGGCGGGGGGGCCCGCAATGAGCAGTTCTTC. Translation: CASGGGARNEQFF.

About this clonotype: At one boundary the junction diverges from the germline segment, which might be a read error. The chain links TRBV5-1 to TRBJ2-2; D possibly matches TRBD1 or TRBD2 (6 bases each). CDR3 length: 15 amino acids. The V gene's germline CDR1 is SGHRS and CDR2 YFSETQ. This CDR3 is CANSLEGRGNRELFF. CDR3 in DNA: TGCGCCAACAGCTTGGAGGGCAGGGGAAACCGGGAGCTGTTTTTT.

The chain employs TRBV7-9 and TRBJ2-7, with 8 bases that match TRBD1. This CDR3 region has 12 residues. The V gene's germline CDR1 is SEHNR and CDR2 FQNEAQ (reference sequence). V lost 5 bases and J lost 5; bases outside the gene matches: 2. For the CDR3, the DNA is TGTGCCAGCAGCCCGGACAGGGACGAGCAGTACTTC. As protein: CASSPDRDEQYF.

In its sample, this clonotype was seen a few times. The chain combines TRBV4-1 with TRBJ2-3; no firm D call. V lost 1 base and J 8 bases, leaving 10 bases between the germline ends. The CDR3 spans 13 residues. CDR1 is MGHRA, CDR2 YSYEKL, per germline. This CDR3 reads CASSQGQFGTQYF. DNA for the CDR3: TGCGCCAGCAGCCAAGGCCAGTTTGGTACGCAGTATTTT.

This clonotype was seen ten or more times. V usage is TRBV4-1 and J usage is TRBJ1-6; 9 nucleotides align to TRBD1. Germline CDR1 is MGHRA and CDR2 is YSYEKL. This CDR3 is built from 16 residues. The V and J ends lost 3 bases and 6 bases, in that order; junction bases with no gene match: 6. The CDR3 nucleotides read TGCGCCAGCAGCCAGTGGACAGGGGAGGGTAATTCACCCCTCCACTTT. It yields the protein CASSQWTGEGNSPLHF.

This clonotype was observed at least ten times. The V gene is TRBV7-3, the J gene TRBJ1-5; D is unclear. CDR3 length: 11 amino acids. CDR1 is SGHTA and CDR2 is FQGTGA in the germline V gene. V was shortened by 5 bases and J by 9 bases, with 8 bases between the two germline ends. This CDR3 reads CASSPHRPQHF. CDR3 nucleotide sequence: TGTGCCAGCAGCCCTCATCGGCCCCAGCATTTT.

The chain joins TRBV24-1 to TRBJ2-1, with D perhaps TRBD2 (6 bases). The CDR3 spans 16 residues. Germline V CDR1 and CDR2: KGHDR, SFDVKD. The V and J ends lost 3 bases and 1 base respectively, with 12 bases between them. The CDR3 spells CATSDRGTGSYNEQFF. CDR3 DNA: TGTGCCACCAGTGATCGGGGGACGGGGTCCTACAATGAGCAGTTCTTC.

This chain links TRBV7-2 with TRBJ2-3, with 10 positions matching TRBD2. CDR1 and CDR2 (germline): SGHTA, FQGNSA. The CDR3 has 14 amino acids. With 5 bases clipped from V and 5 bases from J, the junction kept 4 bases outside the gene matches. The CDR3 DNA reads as TGTGCCAGCAGCCTGATAGCGGGAGGAGATACGCAGTATTTT. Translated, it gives CASSLIAGGDTQYF.

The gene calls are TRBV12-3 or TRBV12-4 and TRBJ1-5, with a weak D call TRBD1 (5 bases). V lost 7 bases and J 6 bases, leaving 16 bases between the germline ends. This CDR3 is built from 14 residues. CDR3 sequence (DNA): TGTGCCAGCACCGGGCCAGGGAGAGTTCAGCCCCAGCATTTT. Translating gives CASTGPGRVQPQHF.

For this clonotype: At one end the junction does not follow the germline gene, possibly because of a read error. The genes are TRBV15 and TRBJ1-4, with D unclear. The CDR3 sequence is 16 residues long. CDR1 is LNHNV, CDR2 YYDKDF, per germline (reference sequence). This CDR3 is CATGRDRVSGNEKLFF. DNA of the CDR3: TGTGCCACCGGCAGAGATCGGGTTTCGGGGAATGAAAAACTGTTTTTT.

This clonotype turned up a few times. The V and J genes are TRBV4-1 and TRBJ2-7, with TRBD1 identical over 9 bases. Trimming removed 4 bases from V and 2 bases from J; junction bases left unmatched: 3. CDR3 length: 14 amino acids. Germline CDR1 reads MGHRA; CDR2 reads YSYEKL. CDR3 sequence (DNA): TGCGCCAGCAGCCTACAGGGGGCCGCCTACGAGCAGTACTTC. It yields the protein CASSLQGAAYEQYF.

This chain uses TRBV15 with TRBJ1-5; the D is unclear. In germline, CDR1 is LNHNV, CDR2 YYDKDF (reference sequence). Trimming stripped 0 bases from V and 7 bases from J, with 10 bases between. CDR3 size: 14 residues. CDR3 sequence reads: CATSRDFALQPQHF. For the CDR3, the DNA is TGTGCCACCAGCAGAGACTTTGCCCTGCAGCCCCAGCATTTT.

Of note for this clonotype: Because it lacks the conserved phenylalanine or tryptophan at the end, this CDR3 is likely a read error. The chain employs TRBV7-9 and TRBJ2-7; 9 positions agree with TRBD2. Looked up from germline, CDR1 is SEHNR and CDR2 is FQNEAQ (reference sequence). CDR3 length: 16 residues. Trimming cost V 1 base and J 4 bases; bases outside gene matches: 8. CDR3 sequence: CASSLVQGSGSYEQYY. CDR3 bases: TGTGCCAGCAGCTTAGTCCAGGGTAGCGGGAGTTACGAGCAGTACTAC.

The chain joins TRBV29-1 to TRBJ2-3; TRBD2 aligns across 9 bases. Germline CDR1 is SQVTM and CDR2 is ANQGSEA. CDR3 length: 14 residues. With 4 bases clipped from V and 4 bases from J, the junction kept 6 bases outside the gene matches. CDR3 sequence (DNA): TGCAGCGTTGGCGGTAGCGGGAGATCAGATACGCAGTATTTT. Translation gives CSVGGSGRSDTQYF.

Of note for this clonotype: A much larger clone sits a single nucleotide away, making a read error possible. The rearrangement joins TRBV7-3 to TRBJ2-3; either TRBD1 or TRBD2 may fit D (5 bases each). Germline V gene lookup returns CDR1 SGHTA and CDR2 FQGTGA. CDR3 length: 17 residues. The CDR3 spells CTSSSPLGVQSTDTQYF. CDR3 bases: TGTACCAGCAGCTCCCCGTTGGGGGTACAGAGCACAGATACGCAGTATTTT.

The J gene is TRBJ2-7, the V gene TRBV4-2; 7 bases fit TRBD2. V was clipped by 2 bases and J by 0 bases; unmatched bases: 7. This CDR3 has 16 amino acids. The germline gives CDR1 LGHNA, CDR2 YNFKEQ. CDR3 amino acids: CASSQQTGTTSYEQYF. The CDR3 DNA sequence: TGTGCCAGCAGCCAACAAACGGGGACTACCTCCTACGAGCAGTACTTC.

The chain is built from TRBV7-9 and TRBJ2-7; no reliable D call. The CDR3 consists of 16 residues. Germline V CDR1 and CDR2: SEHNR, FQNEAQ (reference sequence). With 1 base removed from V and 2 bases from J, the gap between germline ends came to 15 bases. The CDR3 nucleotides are TGTGCCAGCAGCTTAGTTGGAAGCTCCTTGACCTACGAGCAGTACTTC. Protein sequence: CASSLVGSSLTYEQYF.

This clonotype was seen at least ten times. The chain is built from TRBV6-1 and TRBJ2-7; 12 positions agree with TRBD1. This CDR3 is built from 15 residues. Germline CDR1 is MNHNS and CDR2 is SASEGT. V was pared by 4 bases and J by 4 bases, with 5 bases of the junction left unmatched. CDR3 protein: CASSAGTGGGYEQYF. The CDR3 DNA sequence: TGTGCCAGCAGTGCCGGGACAGGGGGCGGTTACGAGCAGTACTTC.

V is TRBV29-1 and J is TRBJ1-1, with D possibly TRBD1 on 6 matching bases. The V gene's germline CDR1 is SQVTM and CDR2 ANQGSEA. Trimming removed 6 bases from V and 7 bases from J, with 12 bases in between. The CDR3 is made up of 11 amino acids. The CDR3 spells CSVPQGNEAFF. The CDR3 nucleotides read TGCAGCGTACCACAGGGAAATGAAGCTTTCTTT.

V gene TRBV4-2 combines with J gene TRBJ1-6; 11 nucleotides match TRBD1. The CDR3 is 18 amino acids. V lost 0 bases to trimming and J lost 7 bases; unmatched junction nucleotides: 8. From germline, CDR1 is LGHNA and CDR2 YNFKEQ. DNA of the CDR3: TGTGCCAGCAGCCAAGATCTAAGGACAGGGGGCACAAATTCACCCCTCCACTTT. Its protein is CASSQDLRTGGTNSPLHF.

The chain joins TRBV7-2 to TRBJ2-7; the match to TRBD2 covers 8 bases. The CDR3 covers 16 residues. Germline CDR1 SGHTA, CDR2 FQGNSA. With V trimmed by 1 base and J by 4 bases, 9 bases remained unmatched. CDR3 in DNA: TGTGCCAGCAGCTTAGATGTAGTAGCGGGAAGGTACGAGCAGTACTTC. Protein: CASSLDVVAGRYEQYF.

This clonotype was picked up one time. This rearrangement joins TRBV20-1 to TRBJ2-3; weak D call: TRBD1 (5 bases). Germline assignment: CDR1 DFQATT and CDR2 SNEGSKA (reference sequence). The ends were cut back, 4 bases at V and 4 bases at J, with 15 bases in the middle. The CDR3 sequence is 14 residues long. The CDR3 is CSAIPGRVSDTQYF. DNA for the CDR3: TGCAGTGCTATCCCCGGCAGGGTCTCAGATACGCAGTATTTT.

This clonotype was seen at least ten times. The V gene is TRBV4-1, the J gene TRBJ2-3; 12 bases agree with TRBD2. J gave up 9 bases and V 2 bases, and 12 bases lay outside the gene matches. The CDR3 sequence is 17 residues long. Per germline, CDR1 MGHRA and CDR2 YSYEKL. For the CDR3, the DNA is TGCGCCAGCAGCCAACGGACTAGCGGGACCTTTGAGGGGACGCAGTATTTT. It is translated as CASSQRTSGTFEGTQYF.

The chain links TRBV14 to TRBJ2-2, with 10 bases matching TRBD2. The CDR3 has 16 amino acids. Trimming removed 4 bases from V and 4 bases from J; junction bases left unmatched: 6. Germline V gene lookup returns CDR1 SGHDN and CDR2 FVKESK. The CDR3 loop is CASSPRSGRVTGELFF. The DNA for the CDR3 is TGTGCCAGCAGCCCCCGGAGCGGGAGGGTCACCGGGGAGCTGTTTTTT.

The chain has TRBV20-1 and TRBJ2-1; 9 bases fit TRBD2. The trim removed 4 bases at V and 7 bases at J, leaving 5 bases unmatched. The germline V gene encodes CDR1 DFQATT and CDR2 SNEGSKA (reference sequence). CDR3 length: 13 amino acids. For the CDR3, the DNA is TGCAGTGCTAACAAGCGGGAGGAAAATGAGCAGTTCTTC. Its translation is CSANKREENEQFF.

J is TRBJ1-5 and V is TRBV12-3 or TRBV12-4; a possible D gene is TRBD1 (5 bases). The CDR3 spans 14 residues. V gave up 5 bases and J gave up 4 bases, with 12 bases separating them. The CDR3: CASSPGRTNQPQHF. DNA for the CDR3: TGTGCCAGCAGTCCCGGACGGACAAATCAGCCCCAGCATTTT.